One sample yielded the 10 T cell receptor beta chains listed below, sequenced in a study of OX40 agonist ivuxolimab in advanced cancers. Generated by immunoSEQ multiplex PCR, the TCRdb table keeps only in-frame clones and is missing some. The data contain about 150,000 clones, about nine tenths of them singletons. The sequencing here drew on CD4+ or CD8+ T cells sorted from blood, taken in a trial of the OX40 agonist ivuxolimab. These receptors all stem from an adult with an advanced solid tumor such as melanoma, head and neck, liver or kidney cancer.

The rearrangement links TRBV7-3 to TRBJ2-1; TRBD1 or TRBD2 may be the D gene (5 bases each). The V end lost 1 base, the J end lost 7 bases, and 14 bases lay between the germline ends. The CDR3 sequence is 15 residues long. From germline, CDR1 is SGHTA and CDR2 FQGTGA. The chain's CDR3 is CASSLKGPTGNEQFF. The CDR3 DNA reads TGTGCCAGCAGCTTAAAGGGGCCTACGGGGAATGAGCAGTTCTTC.

In regard to this clone: This CDR3 is also generated by other DNA sequences in the sample. The CDR3 nucleotides read TGTGCCAGCAGTGAAGGGTTAGCGGGAGGGGCAGATACGCAGTATTTT. This encodes CASSEGLAGGADTQYF. The rearrangement uses TRBV2 and TRBJ2-3; TRBD2 matches 11 bases. Trimming took 1 base from V and 4 from J; bases not matched to a gene: 4. This CDR3 contains 16 residues. The V gene's germline CDR1 is SNHLY and CDR2 FYNNEI.

This chain uses TRBV27 with TRBJ2-1; D assignment may be TRBD1 or TRBD2 (7 bases each). The CDR3 sequence is 15 residues long. The V gene lost 8 bases and the J gene lost 5 bases, with 19 bases spanning the gap. The V gene's germline CDR1 is MNHEY and CDR2 SMNVEV (reference sequence). The CDR3, as DNA: TGTGCCAGCGGGGTGGGAGGGGGCTTTAACAATGAGCAGTTCTTC. Amino acids: CASGVGGGFNNEQFF.

The chain combines TRBV6-5 with TRBJ2-1, with 9 bases aligning to TRBD2. This CDR3 has 14 amino acids. The J segment lost 7 bases and the V segment lost 7 bases, leaving 8 bases of the junction unmatched. Looked up from germline, CDR1 is MNHEY and CDR2 is SVGAGI. This chain's CDR3 is CASTPAGGRNEQFF. DNA for the CDR3: TGTGCCAGCACCCCAGCGGGAGGTAGGAATGAGCAGTTCTTC.

This chain links TRBV28 with TRBJ1-1; D is perhaps TRBD1 (5 bases). The V end lost 6 bases, the J end lost 4 bases, and 24 bases lay between the germline ends. CDR3 length: 17 amino acids. The germline gives CDR1 MDHEN, CDR2 SYDVKM. The CDR3 DNA follows: TGTGCCAGCAGACACCTTCAGGTCGGGGGAGTGGGCACTGAAGCTTTCTTT. It specifies CASRHLQVGGVGTEAFF.

The CDR3 loop reads CASSSGLGQGYEQYF. The CDR3 nucleotides are TGTGCCAGCAGCTCCGGGCTAGGCCAGGGCTACGAGCAGTACTTC. This chain uses TRBV2 with TRBJ2-7; TRBD1 is a possible D gene (5 bases). Trimming pared 6 bases from V and 3 bases from J, leaving 18 bases between. The germline V gene has CDR1 SNHLY and CDR2 FYNNEI. The CDR3 is 15 amino acids.

The chain uses TRBV5-1 and TRBJ2-3; TRBD2 matches at 9 bases. The germline V gene has CDR1 SGHRS and CDR2 YFSETQ. The V gene end was trimmed by 4 bases and the J gene end by 6 bases; junction bases not matched to a gene: 6. CDR3 length: 14 amino acids. In DNA, the CDR3 is TGCGCCAGCAGCCAGGGACTAGCCGTCGATACGCAGTATTTT. Encoded protein: CASSQGLAVDTQYF.

The chain combines TRBV6-6 with TRBJ1-3; D is possibly TRBD1 (6 bases). Trimming removed 2 bases at V and 0 bases at J, with 8 bases between. CDR3 size: 15 residues. Looked up from germline, CDR1 is MNHNY and CDR2 is SVGAGI (reference sequence). CDR3: CASSYGGNSGNTIYF. The CDR3 DNA reads as TGTGCCAGCAGTTACGGGGGCAACTCTGGAAACACCATATATTTT.

The chain couples TRBV9 to TRBJ2-1, with no clear D. With 4 bases removed from V and 2 bases from J, the gap between germline ends came to 13 bases. The V gene's germline CDR1 is SGDLS and CDR2 YYNGEE. This CDR3 comprises 15 residues. The CDR3 region is CASSPEVWAYNEQFF. The DNA for the CDR3 is TGTGCCAGCAGCCCAGAGGTATGGGCCTACAATGAGCAGTTCTTC.

The chain links TRBV7-2 to TRBJ2-1; possible D gene TRBD2, 5 bases. CDR1 and CDR2 (germline): SGHTA, FQGNSA. CDR3 size: 14 residues. Trimming shortened V by 5 bases and J by 4 bases, and 12 bases separated the two germline ends. CDR3 protein: CASSPRTHYNEQFF. In DNA, the CDR3 is TGTGCCAGCAGCCCGAGGACTCATTACAATGAGCAGTTCTTC.